This is a list of T cell receptor beta chains from one sample in a study of blood T cell repertoires in COVID-19. Repertoires were generated with immunoSEQ multiplex PCR, while TCRdb's copy carries only in-frame clones and drops some. The sample includes 140,000 or so clones, 75% to 90% of them seen just once. Sequencing was carried out using peripheral blood. The receptors stem from a human donor in a cohort sampled during active COVID-19. CDR3s include the opening cysteine and the closing phenylalanine or tryptophan. The order of the fields is D gene, J gene, V gene, clone size, CDR3 protein, CDR3 DNA. The D gene is left open where the match is weak. Only part of the rows carry a size: once, few, many, or a class if the clone is expanded.

TRBD1 | TRBJ1-2 | TRBV18 | few | CASSPGTDNGYTF | TGTGCCAGCTCACCGGGGACAGACAATGGCTACACCTTC
NA | TRBJ1-6 | TRBV19 | NA | CASSKQQGVDNSPLHF | TGTGCCAGTAGTAAACAACAGGGCGTGGATAATTCACCCCTCCACTTT
TRBD1 | TRBJ1-2 | TRBV9 | NA | CASSSLRGQGGYTF | TGTGCCAGCAGCTCACTGAGGGGGCAGGGTGGCTACACCTTC
TRBD1 | TRBJ1-4 | TRBV5-1 | NA | CASSLGQGSNEKLFF | TGCGCCAGCAGCTTAGGACAGGGGTCTAATGAAAAACTGTTTTTT
TRBD1 | TRBJ1-5 | TRBV4-1 | NA | CASSPGQSNQPQHF | TGCGCCAGCAGCCCGGGACAGAGCAATCAGCCCCAGCATTTT
TRBD2 | TRBJ2-1 | TRBV29-1 | NA | CSANRGSGGNEQFF | TGCAGCGCCAACCGGGGTAGCGGGGGTAATGAGCAGTTCTTC
TRBD1 | TRBJ2-2 | TRBV15 | NA | CATSTRGTGFLELFF | TGTGCCACCAGCACCAGAGGGACAGGGTTTTTGGAGCTGTTTTTT
TRBD2 | TRBJ2-2 | TRBV9 | once | CASSPSGGPASTGELFF | TGTGCCAGCAGCCCTAGCGGGGGCCCGGCGAGTACCGGGGAGCTGTTTTTT
NA | TRBJ1-3 | TRBV18 | NA | CASSPSSGSSGNTIYF | TGTGCCAGCTCACCATCCTCAGGGTCCTCTGGAAACACCATATATTTT
TRBD1 | TRBJ2-5 | TRBV6-2/TRBV6-3 | NA | CASSLSPLDRVKETQYF | TGTGCCAGCAGTTTATCCCCCCTCGACAGGGTAAAAGAGACCCAGTACTTC
NA | TRBJ1-3 | TRBV2 | NA | CASSEGDSYSGNTIYF | TGTGCCAGCAGTGAAGGAGACAGCTACTCTGGAAACACCATATATTTT
NA | TRBJ1-1 | TRBV6-6 | NA | CASAVEGDTEAFF | TGTGCCAGCGCCGTGGAGGGAGACACTGAAGCTTTCTTT
NA | TRBJ1-1 | TRBV29-1 | NA | CSVTRWRGGTSNTEAFF | TGCAGCGTTACTAGGTGGAGGGGGGGTACTTCGAACACTGAAGCTTTCTTT
TRBD2 | TRBJ2-3 | TRBV5-1 | NA | CASSERGAAASTDTQYF | TGCGCCAGCAGCGAGCGGGGGGCAGCCGCTAGCACAGATACGCAGTATTTT
TRBD2 | TRBJ2-5 | TRBV9 | NA | CASSVGASGEGETQYF | TGTGCCAGCAGCGTAGGGGCTAGCGGGGAGGGGGAGACCCAGTACTTC
TRBD1 | TRBJ1-2 | TRBV6-5 | NA | CANGQGGGYTF | TGTGCCAACGGACAGGGCGGAGGCTACACCTTC
TRBD1 | TRBJ1-2 | TRBV6-6 | NA | CASSSGQDYGYTF | TGTGCCAGCAGTTCCGGACAGGACTATGGCTACACCTTC
NA | TRBJ1-4 | TRBV6-5 | NA | CASSHGQGDGKLFF | TGTGCCAGCAGTCACGGGCAGGGTGACGGAAAACTGTTTTTT
NA | TRBJ1-1 | TRBV7-8 | few | CASSLQGMNTEAFF | TGTGCCAGCAGCTTACAGGGGATGAACACTGAAGCTTTCTTT
TRBD2 | TRBJ2-1 | TRBV27 | NA | CASRGGGVEQFF | TGTGCCAGCAGAGGCGGGGGAGTTGAGCAGTTCTTC
NA | TRBJ2-7 | TRBV5-1 | NA | CASSFAPGQSEQYF | TGCGCCAGCAGCTTCGCCCCCGGACAAAGCGAGCAGTACTTC
NA | TRBJ2-1 | TRBV10-3 | few | CAIKEARGQGDEQFF | TGTGCCATCAAAGAGGCCCGAGGCCAAGGGGATGAGCAGTTCTTC
TRBD2 | TRBJ2-2 | TRBV7-9 | NA | CASSSPLAGADTGELFF | TGTGCCAGCAGCTCCCCCCTGGCGGGAGCGGACACCGGGGAGCTGTTTTTT
NA | TRBJ1-1 | TRBV28 | few | CASTLQGMNTEAFF | TGTGCCAGCACCCTACAGGGTATGAACACTGAAGCTTTCTTT
TRBD2 | TRBJ2-7 | TRBV2 | many | CASSGGGGTSYEQYF | TGTGCCAGCAGCGGTGGCGGGGGAACATCCTACGAGCAGTACTTC
NA | TRBJ1-3 | TRBV11-3 | NA | CASSCRDEGDTIYF | TGTGCCAGCAGCTGCCGAGACGAGGGGGACACCATATATTTT
NA | TRBJ2-1 | TRBV19 | NA | CASSISSQGRYNEQFF | TGTGCCAGTAGTATAAGCTCACAGGGACGCTACAATGAGCAGTTCTTC
NA | TRBJ1-3 | TRBV19 | NA | CASSRQASGNTIYF | TGTGCCAGTAGTCGTCAAGCCTCTGGAAACACCATATATTTT
NA | TRBJ1-2 | TRBV4-2 | few | CASSLSLGTSGGYTF | TGTGCCAGCAGCCTAAGCTTAGGTACTAGTGGTGGCTACACCTTC
TRBD2 | TRBJ2-3 | TRBV25-1 | NA | CASSGSSGSTDTQYF | TGTGCCAGCAGTGGTTCTAGCGGAAGCACAGATACGCAGTATTTT
NA | TRBJ1-2 | TRBV4-2 | NA | CASSQVAPGGYTF | TGTGCCAGCAGCCAAGTAGCACCGGGAGGCTACACCTTC
TRBD1 | TRBJ1-1 | TRBV2 | NA | CASKTGFASTEAFF | TGTGCCAGCAAGACAGGGTTCGCGAGCACTGAAGCTTTCTTT
NA | TRBJ1-2 | TRBV12-3/TRBV12-4 | NA | CASSLTGVGYTF | TGTGCCAGCAGTTTAACCGGGGTGGGCTACACCTTC
NA | TRBJ1-3 | TRBV6-2/TRBV6-3 | NA | CASSYLQQISGNTIYF | TGTGCCAGCAGTTACCTTCAACAGATCTCTGGAAACACCATATATTTT
NA | TRBJ2-2 | TRBV7-3 | NA | CASSQLGGELFF | TGTGCCAGCAGCCAACTTGGCGGGGAGCTGTTTTTT
NA | TRBJ2-2 | TRBV7-3 | few | CASSLTASGELFF | TGTGCCAGCAGCTTAACGGCATCCGGGGAGCTGTTTTTT
NA | TRBJ2-3 | TRBV5-1 | NA | CASSLENRDTQYF | TGCGCCAGCAGCTTAGAGAATCGTGATACGCAGTATTTT
NA | TRBJ2-3 | TRBV7-2 | NA | CASSLSGGTDTQYF | TGTGCCAGCAGCTTATCGGGCGGGACAGATACGCAGTATTTT
NA | TRBJ1-1 | TRBV6-2/TRBV6-3 | NA | CASSSGSNTEAFF | TGTGCCAGCAGTTCCGGGTCGAACACTGAAGCTTTCTTT
TRBD1 | TRBJ1-1 | TRBV9 | NA | CASSGGTGKWGGNTEAFF | TGTGCCAGCAGCGGAGGGACAGGGAAGTGGGGAGGGAACACTGAAGCTTTCTTT
TRBD1 | TRBJ1-2 | TRBV5-1 | NA | CASRGRGTAGFGNHGYTF | TGCGCCAGCAGGGGACGCGGGACAGCCGGTTTTGGTAATCATGGCTACACCTTC
TRBD1 | TRBJ1-2 | TRBV6-5 | NA | CASTQGALGGYTF | TGTGCCAGCACCCAGGGGGCTCTAGGAGGCTACACCTTC
TRBD1 | TRBJ1-6 | TRBV7-3 | few | CASSSSGGNSPLHF | TGTGCCAGCAGCTCGTCAGGGGGCAATTCACCCCTCCACTTT
TRBD2 | TRBJ2-1 | TRBV6-6 | NA | CASRLAGENEQFF | TGTGCCAGCAGGCTAGCGGGAGAAAATGAGCAGTTCTTC
NA | TRBJ1-4 | TRBV6-5 | NA | CASSYLGTGDEKLFF | TGTGCCAGCAGTTACTTAGGGACGGGGGATGAAAAACTGTTTTTT